The 20 T cell receptor beta chains listed next were all sequenced from one sample in a study of beta chain features in type 1 diabetes. All of the isolated RNA was reverse transcribed, so expressed TCRB transcripts were sequenced. Profiled with immunoSEQ multiplex PCR; TCRdb holds only in-frame clones, not every one. The sample shows roughly 340,000 clones, roughly 12% of them seen only once. Broader study findings: TCRB CDR3 length was moderately but significantly reduced in all four CD4+ subsets of Type 1 diabetes patients.

Their recognized antigens are unknown. Sequencing used naive CD4+ T cells from blood. These receptors came from a woman between 18 and 29 years old with type 1 diabetes.

The CDR3 DNA sequence: TGTGCCAGCAGCTCCCTGGGGGCTAGCGGGGTTACCTACAATGAGCAGTTCTTC. Translated, it gives CASSSLGASGVTYNEQFF. The genes are TRBV7-9 and TRBJ2-1, with 9 bases lining up with TRBD2. V trimming: 4 bases; J trimming: 2 bases; junction bases outside the gene matches: 12. The CDR3 is 18 amino acids. Germline lookup yields CDR1 SEHNR and CDR2 FQNEAQ (reference sequence).

The chain recombines TRBV29-1 with TRBJ1-2, with D hard to call. V was shortened by 7 bases and J by 0 bases, with 12 bases between the two germline ends. This CDR3 region has 13 residues. Looked up from germline, CDR1 is SQVTM and CDR2 is ANQGSEA. The CDR3: CSGGEVPNYGYTF. Written as DNA, the CDR3 is TGCAGCGGAGGAGAGGTCCCTAACTATGGCTACACCTTC.

This clone has a handful of counts. V and J are TRBV5-6 and TRBJ1-1; D is uncertain. V was trimmed by 0 bases and J by 4 bases, leaving 7 bases between them. Germline values: CDR1 SGHDT, CDR2 YYEEEE. This CDR3 region has 13 residues. CDR3: CASSLAAVTEAFF. The CDR3 DNA reads TGTGCCAGCAGCTTGGCCGCAGTCACTGAAGCTTTCTTT.

This chain connects TRBV9 to TRBJ2-1, with D possibly TRBD1 on 6 matching bases. The CDR3 consists of 12 residues. Germline V gene lookup returns CDR1 SGDLS and CDR2 YYNGEE. Between the trimmed V and J ends, which lost 3 bases and 12 bases, there was a span of 13 bases. CDR3 sequence (DNA): TGTGCCAGCAGCGGGCATAGAGGGGGGCAGTTCTTC. Translating it yields CASSGHRGGQFF. The variable domain in full, completed from reference TRBV9 and TRBJ2-1, reads DSGVTQTPKHLITATGQRVTLRCSPRSGDLSVYWYQQSLDQGLQFLIQYYNGEERAKGNILERFSAQQFPDLHSELNLSSLELGDSALYFCASSGHRGGQFFGPGTRLTVL.

The chain combines TRBV7-2 with TRBJ2-1; 14 bases match TRBD2. The CDR3 is made up of 17 amino acids. Germline V gene lookup returns CDR1 SGHTA and CDR2 FQGNSA. The V segment lost 3 bases and the J segment 8 bases; nucleotides outside the gene matches: 9. The DNA for the CDR3 is TGTGCCAGCAGCTTCACTCAGACTAGCGGGGGGGCCCATGAGCAGTTCTTC. This encodes CASSFTQTSGGAHEQFF.

This clone was counted between two and nine times. V and J are TRBV6-5 and TRBJ2-7; D may be TRBD1 (6 bases). V shed 4 bases and J shed 6 bases, with 7 bases lying between them. The CDR3 runs to 11 residues. CDR1 and CDR2 (germline): MNHEY, SVGAGI. The CDR3 protein is CASSSGVEQYF. CDR3 sequence (DNA): TGTGCCAGCAGTTCAGGGGTCGAGCAGTACTTC.

This clone was counted a few times. This chain connects TRBV6-1 to TRBJ2-7; possibly TRBD1 for D (5 bases). CDR1 is MNHNS and CDR2 is SASEGT in the germline V gene. V dropped 0 bases and J dropped 0 bases, with 15 bases sitting between them. CDR3 size: 17 residues. CDR3 sequence: CASSEAPKGPFSYEQYF. The CDR3 nucleotides are TGTGCCAGCAGTGAAGCGCCCAAGGGGCCATTCTCCTACGAGCAGTACTTC.

The sample holds a few counts of this clone. The chain uses TRBV28 and TRBJ1-4; D call uncertain. The germline V gene encodes CDR1 MDHEN and CDR2 SYDVKM. The CDR3 is 12 amino acids. The V and J ends lost 7 bases and 8 bases respectively, with 11 bases between them. As DNA, the CDR3 is TGTGCCAGCAAGAGTGAGTGGGAAAAACTGTTTTTT. Translation: CASKSEWEKLFF.

The chain is built from TRBV28 and TRBJ2-3; D possibly corresponds to TRBD2 (6 bases). In germline, CDR1 is MDHEN, CDR2 SYDVKM. V lost 3 bases and J 1 base, leaving 8 bases between the germline ends. The CDR3 is made up of 14 amino acids. In DNA form, the CDR3 reads TGTGCCAGCAGTTTCGGCGGGGGCACAGATACGCAGTATTTT. As protein: CASSFGGGTDTQYF.

The genes are TRBV18 and TRBJ2-5; tentative D call: TRBD2 (5 bases). Germline V gives CDR1 KGHSH, CDR2 LQKENI. The CDR3 is made up of 14 amino acids. Trimming removed 0 bases from V and 4 bases from J, with 9 bases in between. The DNA for the CDR3 is TGTGCCAGCTCACCACCCGTTCGGGGAGAGACCCAGTACTTC. It yields the protein CASSPPVRGETQYF.

The CDR3 sequence: CATSDAQYRGAFF. CDR3 nucleotides: TGTGCCACCAGTGACGCCCAATACAGGGGAGCTTTCTTT. V usage is TRBV15 and J usage is TRBJ1-1; TRBD1 agrees at 7 bases. Germline CDR1 reads LNHNV; CDR2 reads YYDKDF (reference sequence). The ends lost 6 bases at V and 10 bases at J; junction bases unmatched: 11. The CDR3 runs 13 residues.

This clone was picked up a small number of times. The chain carries TRBV9 and TRBJ2-3; the match to TRBD1 covers 7 bases. J gave up 3 bases and V 0 bases, and 1 base lay outside the gene matches. Germline assignment: CDR1 SGDLS and CDR2 YYNGEE. The CDR3 totals 14 residues. The CDR3 spells CASSVETGTDTQYF. In DNA, the CDR3 is TGTGCCAGCAGCGTAGAGACAGGGACAGATACGCAGTATTTT.

The table lists this clone with a few counts. The CDR3 reads CASSLGQGNGYTF. The DNA for the CDR3 is TGTGCCAGCAGCTTGGGGCAGGGGAATGGCTACACCTTC. The rearrangement links TRBV5-4 to TRBJ1-2; D perhaps matches TRBD1 (6 bases). The CDR3 covers 13 residues. Per germline, CDR1 SGHNT and CDR2 YYREEE (reference sequence). Trimming cost V 0 bases and J 6 bases, with 9 bases left between them.

This clone has only a few counts. V usage is TRBV30 and J usage is TRBJ2-5; tentative D call: TRBD2 (5 bases). Germline CDR1 GTSNPN, CDR2 SVGIG (reference sequence). V dropped 2 bases and J dropped 8 bases, with 15 bases sitting between them. CDR3 size: 13 residues. CDR3 in DNA: TGTGCCTGGAGTAGTGGAGACGGAGGAACCCAGTACTTC. Its translation is CAWSSGDGGTQYF.

CDR3 in amino acids: CASSLSQGADTQYF. The CDR3 DNA reads TGTGCCAGCAGTTTATCCCAGGGGGCAGATACGCAGTATTTT. This chain links TRBV28 with TRBJ2-3; 7 bases are a match to TRBD1. Trimming removed 1 base from V and 4 bases from J; junction bases left unmatched: 2. Germline V CDR1 and CDR2: MDHEN, SYDVKM. The CDR3 contains 14 residues. The variable domain in full, with the rest retrieved from reference TRBV28 and TRBJ2-3, is DVKVTQSSRYLVKRTGEKVFLECVQDMDHENMFWYRQDPGLGLRLIYFSYDVKMKEKGDIPEGYSVSREKKERFSLILESASTNQTSMYLCASSLSQGADTQYFGPGTRLTVL.

The chain combines TRBV30 with TRBJ2-1; D not resolved. V was cut by 3 bases and J by 6 bases, with 9 bases left in between. CDR1 is GTSNPN and CDR2 is SVGIG in the germline V gene (reference sequence). This CDR3 has 12 residues. The CDR3 region is CAWSPPSNEQFF. The DNA of the CDR3 is TGTGCCTGGAGCCCCCCTAGCAATGAGCAGTTCTTC.

V gene TRBV27 combines with J gene TRBJ1-1; 7 bases match TRBD1. The CDR3 contains 15 residues. V shed 4 bases, J shed 1 base, and the junction held 6 bases outside the gene matches. Germline assignment: CDR1 MNHEY and CDR2 SMNVEV (reference sequence). This CDR3 reads CASSSLGTANTEAFF. DNA of the CDR3: TGTGCCAGCAGTTCCCTCGGGACAGCGAACACTGAAGCTTTCTTT.

This clone came up a few times. The chain recombines TRBV5-1 with TRBJ2-1; 9 bases match TRBD1. Germline CDR1 and CDR2: SGHRS and YFSETQ. V lost 5 bases and J lost 2; bases outside the gene matches: 2. This CDR3 is 14 amino acids long. The CDR3 reads CASRGDRAYNEQFF. The CDR3 DNA reads as TGCGCCAGCAGAGGGGACAGGGCCTACAATGAGCAGTTCTTC. The full variable domain, with the rest looked up from reference TRBV5-1 and TRBJ2-1, is KAGVTQTPRYLIKTRGQQVTLSCSPISGHRSVSWYQQTPGQGLQFLFEYFSETQRNKGNFPGRFSGRQFSNSRSEMNVSTLELGDSALYLCASRGDRAYNEQFFGPGTRLTVL.

The chain has TRBV14 and TRBJ1-2; D is unresolved. Germline CDR1 reads SGHDN; CDR2 reads FVKESK. There are 13 residues in the CDR3. V lost 4 bases to trimming and J lost 3 bases, with 9 bases between them. CDR3 in amino acids: CASSPGAYYGYTF. CDR3 nucleotides: TGTGCCAGCAGCCCGGGTGCTTACTATGGCTACACCTTC.

A few counts support this clone. J is TRBJ1-2 and V is TRBV29-1, with D unresolved. Germline CDR1 reads SQVTM; CDR2 reads ANQGSEA. The V and J ends lost 1 base and 8 bases respectively, with 26 bases between them. The CDR3 runs 17 residues. CDR3 residues: CSVEVLRSPRGPGGYTF. CDR3 sequence (DNA): TGCAGCGTTGAAGTCCTCCGATCTCCAAGAGGGCCGGGGGGCTACACCTTC.